Below are 20 T cell receptor beta chains sequenced from a single sample in a study of T-cell reconstitution after alpha-beta-depleted transplantation in children. Unique molecular identifiers were incorporated when the TCRbeta library was constructed. TCRdb analysed the PCR reads with MiXCR anew, one entry per CDR3 protein. The data show about 200,000 distinct CDR3 sequences, around 9.2% seen once. The specimen comprised PBMCs, mostly from graft donor cells, sampled 360 days after TCRalphabeta/CD19-depleted stem cell transplant. These receptors came from a male patient between 2 and 10 years old who had a stem cell transplant for acute myeloid leukemia, so the T cells may come from the graft donor.

In its sample, this clonotype was seen a few times. J is TRBJ2-4 and V is TRBV14; tentative D call: TRBD2 (5 bases). V lost 4 bases and J 10 bases, leaving 14 bases between the germline ends. The CDR3 length is 13 residues. The germline V gene has CDR1 SGHDN and CDR2 FVKESK. CDR3 nucleotide sequence: TGTGCCAGCAGCCGCGGACTCGCGAATATTCAGTACTTC. Translated, it gives CASSRGLANIQYF.

The chain uses TRBV15 and TRBJ2-1; 7 bases line up with TRBD2. Germline assignment: CDR1 LNHNV and CDR2 YYDKDF (reference sequence). The trim removed 6 bases at V and 4 bases at J, leaving 6 bases unmatched. This CDR3 is 14 amino acids long. The CDR3 region is CATRGGSSYNEQFF. The CDR3 DNA reads as TGTGCCACCAGAGGCGGGAGTTCTTACAATGAGCAGTTCTTC.

The V call is TRBV18, the J call TRBJ2-1; TRBD1 is a possible D gene (7 bases). Deletions cut 6 bases from V and 5 bases from J, with 14 bases between. Looked up from germline, CDR1 is KGHSH and CDR2 is LQKENI. The CDR3 is 14 amino acids. The CDR3 DNA follows: TGTGCCAGCTCGTCAGGGGGGACCGACAATGAGCAGTTCTTC. The encoded protein is CASSSGGTDNEQFF.

This clonotype was observed at least ten times. The chain recombines TRBV7-2 with TRBJ1-4; weak D call: TRBD1 (5 bases). From germline, CDR1 is SGHTA and CDR2 FQGNSA. The CDR3 is 17 amino acids. V was clipped by 3 bases and J by 2 bases, with 16 bases between them. The CDR3 DNA follows: TGTGCCAGCAGCTTTGGAGGGACTTCTCGGACTAATGAAAAACTGTTTTTT. It codes for CASSFGGTSRTNEKLFF.

This clonotype was observed a few times. The chain joins TRBV7-2 to TRBJ1-1, with D perhaps TRBD1 (6 bases). Germline loops: CDR1 SGHTA, CDR2 FQGNSA. The CDR3 consists of 16 residues. Trimming stripped 0 bases from V and 3 bases from J, with 14 bases between. The CDR3 DNA reads as TGTGCCAGCAGCTTAGCGGGGGCAGGTTGGCACACTGAAGCTTTCTTT. Translated, it gives CASSLAGAGWHTEAFF.

The chain carries TRBV12-3 or TRBV12-4 and TRBJ1-5; 8 bases agree with TRBD1. The CDR3 runs to 15 residues. V was pared by 5 bases and J by 6 bases, with 9 bases of the junction left unmatched. As DNA, the CDR3 is TGTGCCAGCAGTAAATTGTCAGGGGGCATTCAGCCCCAGCATTTT. Protein sequence: CASSKLSGGIQPQHF.

This clonotype appeared a few times. V usage is TRBV7-9 and J usage is TRBJ1-6; perhaps TRBD1 as D (6 bases). The CDR3 covers 14 residues. CDR1 and CDR2 from the germline V gene are SEHNR and FQNEAQ (reference sequence). Deletions cut 5 bases from V and 14 bases from J, with 19 bases between. The CDR3 sequence is CASSLEGGAGALHF. In DNA form, the CDR3 reads TGTGCCAGCAGCCTAGAGGGGGGAGCCGGAGCCCTCCACTTT.

There are many counts of this clonotype. This chain uses TRBV7-6 with TRBJ2-3; 10 nucleotides line up with TRBD2. CDR3 size: 17 residues. The junction had 9 bases not matched to a gene; V was cut back by 2 bases and J by 4 bases. The germline V gene has CDR1 SGHVS and CDR2 FNYEAQ. This CDR3 reads CASSLPSSGGQADTQYF. In DNA form, the CDR3 reads TGTGCCAGCAGCTTACCCTCTAGCGGGGGCCAGGCAGATACGCAGTATTTT.

The chain carries TRBV12-3 or TRBV12-4 and TRBJ1-1, with 9 bases fitting TRBD1. With V trimmed by 7 bases and J by 4 bases, 10 bases remained unmatched. The CDR3 is made up of 15 amino acids. CDR3 residues: CASIQPGQGFTEAFF. The CDR3 DNA sequence: TGTGCCAGCATCCAACCGGGACAGGGTTTCACTGAAGCTTTCTTT.

This clonotype appeared a few times. The chain is built from TRBV20-1 and TRBJ1-1; TRBD1 aligns across 8 bases. V lost 5 bases and J lost 2; bases outside the gene matches: 7. From germline, CDR1 is DFQATT and CDR2 SNEGSKA (reference sequence). This CDR3 is 14 amino acids long. DNA of the CDR3: TGCAGTGCTGAGGACAGGGCCCGTAACACTGAAGCTTTCTTT. Translated, it gives CSAEDRARNTEAFF.

This clonotype was seen a handful of times. The rearrangement uses TRBV5-8 and TRBJ2-7; D gene uncertain. The V end was cut by 2 bases, the J end by 4 bases, with 10 bases between. There are 13 residues in the CDR3. CDR1 and CDR2 (germline): SGHTS, YDEGEE. Here the CDR3 DNA reads TGTGCCAGCAGCTTCCAGGCCCTATACGAGCAGTACGTC. Amino acids: CASSFQALYEQYV.

This clonotype was counted many times. The V and J genes are TRBV12-3 or TRBV12-4 and TRBJ2-3, with D unclear. This CDR3 is built from 19 residues. Trimming took off 2 bases at V and 2 bases at J, with 23 bases between the two ends. The CDR3 DNA follows: TGTGCCAGCAGTTTACCGTACATTCTAGTGCCCGCTTTCACAGATACGCAGTATTTT. It is translated as CASSLPYILVPAFTDTQYF.

This clonotype occurred many times. The J gene is TRBJ1-5, the V gene TRBV12-3 or TRBV12-4, with D perhaps matching TRBD1 (5 bases). V dropped 4 bases and J dropped 4 bases, with 5 bases sitting between them. The CDR3 length is 12 residues. Written as DNA, the CDR3 is TGTGCCAGCAGTTGGGGGAATCAGCCCCAGCATTTT. Its translation: CASSWGNQPQHF.

This clonotype has a count of ten or more. The chain carries TRBV5-1 and TRBJ2-2, with D maybe TRBD1 (6 bases). The CDR3 is 15 residues long. The V gene's germline CDR1 is SGHRS and CDR2 YFSETQ. V dropped 3 bases and J dropped 1 base, with 10 bases sitting between them. DNA of the CDR3: TGCGCCAGCAGCTGGACACAGGGGAACACCGGGGAGCTGTTTTTT. Translating it yields CASSWTQGNTGELFF.

This chain connects TRBV7-6 to TRBJ2-3, with D unclear. Trimming took 0 bases from V and 5 from J, leaving 6 bases between them. Germline V gene lookup returns CDR1 SGHVS and CDR2 FNYEAQ. The CDR3 consists of 13 residues. This CDR3 is CASSLAPGDTQYF. The CDR3 nucleotides read TGTGCCAGCAGCTTAGCGCCGGGAGATACGCAGTATTTT.

This clonotype was observed a few times. V and J are TRBV6-1 and TRBJ2-6, with TRBD1 matching over 7 bases. Germline loops: CDR1 MNHNS, CDR2 SASEGT. The CDR3 loop spans 15 amino acids. V lost 6 bases, J lost 2 bases, and 4 bases stayed unmatched. The CDR3 DNA reads as TGTGCCAGCAGGCTAGACAGGGCTGGGGCCAACGTCCTGACTTTC. This sequence encodes CASRLDRAGANVLTF.

This clonotype appeared once. The rearrangement joins TRBV4-3 to TRBJ2-5; perhaps TRBD2 as D (7 bases). The CDR3 has 17 residues. Germline lookup yields CDR1 LGHNA and CDR2 YSLEER. The ends were cut back, 1 base at V and 6 bases at J, with 21 bases in the middle. DNA of the CDR3: TGCGCCAGCAGCCAAGGTGTATCTCGAGGGGGGGCCAAGACCCAGTACTTC. Translating it yields CASSQGVSRGGAKTQYF.

The table lists this clonotype with many counts. V usage is TRBV20-1 and J usage is TRBJ2-7; TRBD1 matches at 7 bases. The V gene end was trimmed by 5 bases and the J gene end by 2 bases; junction bases not matched to a gene: 6. Germline V gene data show CDR1 as DFQATT and CDR2 as SNEGSKA (reference sequence). This CDR3 has 13 amino acids. CDR3 sequence: CSARPGQTYEQYF. The DNA for the CDR3 is TGCAGTGCTCGACCGGGACAGACCTACGAGCAGTACTTC.

The sample holds many counts of this clonotype. CDR3 in DNA: TGTGCCAGCAGCCTTACTAGATTCCGCGCCGGGGAGCTGTTTTTT. Translation: CASSLTRFRAGELFF. The chain joins TRBV12-3 or TRBV12-4 to TRBJ2-2; D may be TRBD2 (5 bases). V shed 6 bases and J shed 6 bases, with 17 bases lying between them. The CDR3 has 15 residues.

This clonotype was recorded a few times. The J gene is TRBJ2-1, the V gene TRBV5-5; 15 bases match TRBD2. This CDR3 spans 17 amino acids. Germline lookup yields CDR1 SGHKS and CDR2 YYEKEE (reference sequence). V shed 4 bases and J 4 bases; nucleotides not matched to a gene: 6. CDR3 bases: TGTGCCAGCAGCACCCGGACTAGCGGGAGGGGTTACAATGAGCAGTTCTTC. It is translated as CASSTRTSGRGYNEQFF.